The 9 T cell receptor beta chains in this list originate from one sample, sequenced in a study of PD-L1 blockade in urothelial cancer. The time point was: pretreatment peripheral blood. Repertoires were generated with immunoSEQ multiplex PCR, while TCRdb's copy carries only in-frame clones and drops some. This sample has 70,000 or so clones, with 85% to 90% found just once. This specimen was PBMCs, taken around atezolizumab (anti-PD-L1) treatment. The receptors come from a man aged 65 to 79 with urothelial cancer.

There are a few counts of this clone. The rearrangement uses TRBV7-8 and TRBJ2-1, with 9 nucleotides matching TRBD2. The CDR3 covers 17 residues. V lost 4 bases, J lost 5 bases, and 12 bases stayed unmatched. The germline CDR1 and CDR2 sequences are SGHVS and FQNEAQ. This CDR3 is CASSSRTAGGIHNEQFF. CDR3 DNA sequence: TGTGCCAGCAGCTCGAGAACAGCGGGAGGTATACACAATGAGCAGTTCTTC.

This clone was recorded only once. The rearrangement links TRBV5-1 to TRBJ1-4; D unresolved. This CDR3 has 13 residues. The germline V and J ends were trimmed by 0 bases and 2 bases, with 2 bases remaining between them. Looked up from germline, CDR1 is SGHRS and CDR2 is YFSETQ. CDR3 nucleotides: TGCGCCAGCAGCTTGGCTACTAATGAAAAACTGTTTTTT. Translated: CASSLATNEKLFF.

A single count supports this clone. The J gene is TRBJ2-7, the V gene TRBV7-6; TRBD2 matches at 9 bases. The CDR3 is 16 amino acids. The junction had 8 bases not matched to a gene; V was cut back by 2 bases and J by 3 bases. In germline, CDR1 is SGHVS, CDR2 FNYEAQ. CDR3 coding DNA: TGTGCCAGCAGCTTACGAATAGCGGGAGCCTTCTACGAGCAGTACTTC. Translated, it gives CASSLRIAGAFYEQYF.

This chain uses TRBV9 with TRBJ2-7; 9 bases map to TRBD1. CDR1 and CDR2 from the germline V gene are SGDLS and YYNGEE. The V gene end was trimmed by 4 bases and the J gene end by 5 bases; junction bases not matched to a gene: 7. The CDR3 has 14 residues. The CDR3: CASSPWTGENEQYF. For the CDR3, the DNA is TGTGCCAGCAGCCCCTGGACAGGGGAGAACGAGCAGTACTTC.

This chain uses TRBV27 with TRBJ2-1, with 11 bases aligning to TRBD1. Per germline, CDR1 MNHEY and CDR2 SMNVEV (reference sequence). The CDR3 contains 17 residues. Trimming removed 2 bases from V and 7 bases from J; junction bases left unmatched: 10. CDR3 sequence (DNA): TGTGCCAGCAGTTTAGTAGGCGGACAGGGGGCTAATAATGAGCAGTTCTTC. Translated, it gives CASSLVGGQGANNEQFF.

The gene calls are TRBV29-1 and TRBJ2-5; D remains ambiguous. Between the trimmed V and J ends, which lost 4 bases and 3 bases, there was a span of 12 bases. The V gene's germline CDR1 is SQVTM and CDR2 ANQGSEA. This CDR3 region has 13 residues. The CDR3, as DNA: TGCAGCGTTGGATACGCGGTGGAAGAGACCCAGTACTTC. Translating it yields CSVGYAVEETQYF. Full variable domain (rest looked up from reference TRBV29-1 and TRBJ2-5): SAVISQKPSRDICQRGTSLTIQCQVDSQVTMMFWYRQQPGQSLTLIATANQGSEATYESGFVIDKFPISRPNLTFSTLTVSNMSPEDSSIYLCSVGYAVEETQYFGPGTRLLVL.

The chain is built from TRBV4-2 and TRBJ2-5; the match to TRBD2 covers 8 bases. CDR1 is LGHNA, CDR2 YNFKEQ, per germline. The V gene end was trimmed by 1 base and the J gene end by 3 bases; junction bases not matched to a gene: 7. The CDR3 sequence is 16 residues long. CDR3 amino acids: CASSQVGRGAEETQYF. CDR3 bases: TGTGCCAGCAGCCAAGTGGGGCGGGGGGCGGAAGAGACCCAGTACTTC.

The chain combines TRBV9 with TRBJ1-4; a weak D match, TRBD1 (5 bases). Germline values: CDR1 SGDLS, CDR2 YYNGEE. Trimming stripped 0 bases from V and 2 bases from J, with 11 bases between. CDR3 length equals 16 residues. The CDR3 nucleotides are TGTGCCAGCAGCGTAGAGACAGTCGGGACTAATGAAAAACTGTTTTTT. Protein product: CASSVETVGTNEKLFF.

The chain is built from TRBV7-8 and TRBJ2-5; 13 nucleotides agree with TRBD2. Germline V lookup: CDR1 SGHVS, CDR2 FQNEAQ. The V gene end was trimmed by 5 bases and the J gene end by 5 bases; junction bases not matched to a gene: 5. The CDR3 extends over 15 amino acids. This chain's CDR3 is CASSMGLAGRETQYF. Here the CDR3 DNA reads TGTGCCAGCAGCATGGGACTAGCGGGGCGGGAGACCCAGTACTTC. The full variable domain, completed using reference TRBV7-8 and TRBJ2-5, is GAGVSQSPRYKVAKRGQDVALRCDPISGHVSLFWYQQALGQGPEFLTYFQNEAQLDKSGLPSDRFFAERPEGSVSTLKIQRTQQEDSAVYLCASSMGLAGRETQYFGPGTRLLVL.